Listed below are T cell receptor beta chains from one sample, sequenced in a study of blood T cell repertoires in COVID-19. Libraries were prepared by immunoSEQ multiplex PCR; TCRdb keeps only in-frame clonotypes and omits some of them. This sample has 100,000 to 150,000 clones, with roughly 80% found just once. The specimen sequenced was peripheral blood. Receptor source: a young woman who had recovered from COVID-19. CDR3s include the opening cysteine and the closing phenylalanine or tryptophan. The D gene is left open where the match is weak. The size field is filled for only some rows; it gives once, few, many or a size class.

-	-	TRBJ2-3	TRBV18	CASSPSGTDTQYF	TGTGCCAGCTCACCTTCAGGGACAGATACGCAGTATTTT
-	TRBD1	TRBJ1-6	TRBV9	CASSVPDRGNSPLHF	TGTGCCAGCAGCGTACCGGACAGGGGTAATTCACCCCTCCACTTT
-	TRBD2	TRBJ2-1	TRBV5-1	CASSLGTPGLAGEEQFF	TGCGCCAGCAGCTTGGGAACCCCGGGACTAGCGGGAGAGGAGCAGTTCTTC
-	TRBD2	TRBJ2-7	TRBV6-5	CASRPAGGWEQYF	TGTGCCAGCAGACCCGCGGGGGGATGGGAGCAGTACTTC
-	TRBD1	TRBJ2-7	TRBV7-2	CASSTRQGAHEQYF	TGTGCCAGCAGCACTCGACAGGGGGCCCACGAGCAGTACTTC
-	-	TRBJ2-5	TRBV5-5	CASSLLREYQETQYF	TGTGCCAGCAGCCTACTGAGGGAATACCAAGAGACCCAGTACTTC
-	-	TRBJ1-4	TRBV5-1	CASSLGGSNEKLFF	TGCGCCAGCAGCTTGGGAGGGAGTAATGAAAAACTGTTTTTT
few	-	TRBJ2-1	TRBV14	CASRGTSYNEQFF	TGTGCCAGCAGAGGGACTTCCTACAATGAGCAGTTCTTC
-	TRBD1	TRBJ1-2	TRBV4-2	CASSQVRGQGRVGPGAAGYTF	TGTGCCAGCAGCCAAGTGAGGGGACAGGGACGGGTCGGCCCTGGGGCCGCTGGCTACACCTTC
-	TRBD2	TRBJ2-1	TRBV9	CASSVSILAGDEQFF	TGTGCCAGCAGCGTCTCCATACTAGCGGGAGACGAGCAGTTCTTC
-	TRBD1	TRBJ1-1	TRBV29-1	CSVLGGQGLTEAFF	TGCAGCGTTCTTGGCGGACAGGGGCTCACTGAAGCTTTCTTT
-	TRBD1	TRBJ1-2	TRBV19	CASRKTGGHYGYTF	TGTGCCAGTAGAAAGACAGGGGGCCATTATGGCTACACCTTC
-	TRBD2	TRBJ2-7	TRBV4-1	CASSQGPGLAASEQYF	TGCGCCAGCAGCCAGGGTCCGGGACTAGCGGCTTCCGAGCAGTACTTC
many	-	TRBJ2-6	TRBV4-1	CASSQDTIPGGANVLTF	TGCGCCAGCAGCCAAGACACCATCCCGGGAGGGGCCAACGTCCTGACTTTC
once	-	TRBJ2-7	TRBV7-3	CASSLDGGTAPYEQYF	TGTGCCAGCAGCTTAGATGGCGGGACGGCACCCTACGAGCAGTACTTC
-	-	TRBJ1-2	TRBV6-4	CASSDGGTLSGGYTF	TGTGCCAGCAGTGACGGCGGGACCCTAAGTGGGGGCTACACCTTC
-	-	TRBJ2-1	TRBV7-2	CASSPSARGPENEQFF	TGTGCCAGCAGCCCGTCGGCGCGGGGACCCGAGAATGAGCAGTTCTTC
-	-	TRBJ2-1	TRBV19	CASSPSAHNEQFF	TGTGCCAGTAGCCCTAGCGCCCACAATGAGCAGTTCTTC
-	TRBD2	TRBJ2-1	TRBV27	CASSLPGGLDDYNEQFF	TGTGCCAGCAGTCTTCCGGGGGGACTAGATGACTACAATGAGCAGTTCTTC
-	TRBD2	TRBJ2-7	TRBV2	CASSSGGVERLAGAFGYEQYF	TGTGCCAGCAGTTCAGGCGGGGTCGAGCGACTAGCGGGAGCTTTCGGGTACGAGCAGTACTTC
-	TRBD1	TRBJ2-5	TRBV15	CATSRGDSQETQYF	TGTGCCACCAGCAGAGGGGACAGCCAAGAGACCCAGTACTTC
-	TRBD2	TRBJ2-6	TRBV20-1	CSASAGGGANVLTF	TGCAGTGCTAGTGCGGGGGGTGGGGCCAACGTCCTGACTTTC
once	-	TRBJ1-3	TRBV4-1	CASSQRGGAGNTIYF	TGCGCCAGCAGCCAAAGAGGGGGGGCCGGAAACACCATATATTTT
-	-	TRBJ2-5	TRBV5-6	CASSLRRVAQETQYF	TGTGCCAGCAGCTTACGCAGGGTGGCTCAAGAGACCCAGTACTTC
once	-	TRBJ1-2	TRBV3-1/TRBV3-2	CASSQEASWSPYGYTF	TGTGCCAGCAGCCAAGAAGCCTCGTGGAGCCCCTATGGCTACACCTTC
-	-	TRBJ2-3	TRBV9	CASSVHPTSTDTQYF	TGTGCCAGCAGCGTGCACCCTACTAGCACAGATACGCAGTATTTT
once	TRBD1	TRBJ2-7	TRBV18	CASSRRDRGLYEQYF	TGTGCCAGCTCACGCCGGGACAGGGGGCTTTACGAGCAGTACTTC
-	TRBD1	TRBJ1-1	TRBV28	CASSSRDSSWSVNTEAFF	TGTGCCAGCAGTTCCCGGGACAGTTCTTGGAGTGTGAACACTGAAGCTTTCTTT
once	-	TRBJ2-7	TRBV7-9	CASSLARQKYEQYF	TGTGCCAGCAGCTTAGCGCGGCAGAAATACGAGCAGTACTTC
-	TRBD1	TRBJ1-2	TRBV5-1	CASSSGQGFPGYTF	TGCGCCAGCAGCTCCGGACAGGGCTTCCCGGGCTACACCTTC
-	-	TRBJ1-1	TRBV12-3/TRBV12-4	CASSLVGDTEAFF	TGTGCCAGCAGTTTAGTCGGGGACACTGAAGCTTTCTTT
-	-	TRBJ1-2	TRBV6-5	CASSYSGGGGYGYTF	TGTGCCAGCAGTTACTCGGGGGGGGGCGGCTATGGCTACACCTTC
-	-	TRBJ2-1	TRBV6-6	CASNRANNEQFF	TGTGCCAGCAACAGGGCTAACAATGAGCAGTTCTTC
-	TRBD1	TRBJ1-1	TRBV7-3	CASSPGQALNTEAFF	TGTGCCAGCAGCCCCGGACAGGCTTTGAACACTGAAGCTTTCTTT
-	TRBD2	TRBJ2-5	TRBV5-1	CASSLGIAGGQGETQYF	TGCGCCAGCAGCTTAGGGATAGCGGGAGGCCAGGGGGAGACCCAGTACTTC